This T cell receptor beta chain was identified in a study of T-cell reconstitution after alpha-beta-depleted transplantation in children. Study-level results: From newly produced T cells came most of the T-cell counts and diversity one year after transplant. In patients about two months after transplant, alpha-beta T cells reportedly arose from several hundred expanded graft clones. It was surviving recipient T cells and thymic progenitors that gave some patients high TCRbeta diversity at day 60.

This clonotype showed up many times. What it binds is not known. Unique molecular identifiers were built into the TCRbeta library. TCRdb reprocessed the PCR reads via MiXCR and lists one record per CDR3 protein. The data hold around 450,000 distinct CDR3 sequences, with 43% observed a single time. The V gene's germline CDR1 is SEHNR and CDR2 FQNEAQ (reference sequence). This CDR3 region has 14 residues. Trimming shortened V by 5 bases and J by 7 bases, and 14 bases separated the two germline ends. The chain carries TRBV7-9 and TRBJ1-4; weak D call: TRBD1 (5 bases). The source material was PBMCs, sampled before TCRalphabeta/CD19-depleted stem cell transplant. The sequence derives from a girl aged 2 to 9 with aplastic anemia, due to receive a stem cell transplant. The CDR3 spells CASSRGGFGEKLFF. For the CDR3, the DNA is TGTGCCAGCAGCCGGGGGGGGTTCGGTGAAAAACTGTTTTTT.